One TCR beta chain is described in this entry. The sample comes from a study of blood T cell repertoires in COVID-19. Background on the study: Acute and convalescent COVID-19 specimens originated in the United States, Italy and Spain. T cells, B-cell-depleted T cells, or PBMCs supplied cDNA or gDNA.

Authors' methods: Estimation of nucleated cell counts relied on the amplification of reference gene primers. Profiling relied on immunoSEQ multiplex PCR, and the TCRdb table lists in-frame clones only, not all of them. V and J calls and clone size are copied from that table; D and trimming were computed from the DNA. Among about 160,000 clones listed, roughly 85% were seen once. The TCR originated in a man in his forties with acute or convalescent COVID-19. Sequenced sample: peripheral blood.

The CDR3 spells CASRTSGGEDTQYF. In DNA form, the CDR3 reads TGTGCCAGTAGGACTAGCGGGGGTGAGGATACGCAGTATTTT. The rearrangement links TRBV19 to TRBJ2-3; the match to TRBD2 covers 12 bases. V lost 6 bases and J lost 6; bases outside the gene matches: 4. The germline V gene encodes CDR1 LNHDA and CDR2 SQIVND (reference sequence). The CDR3 has 14 amino acids.